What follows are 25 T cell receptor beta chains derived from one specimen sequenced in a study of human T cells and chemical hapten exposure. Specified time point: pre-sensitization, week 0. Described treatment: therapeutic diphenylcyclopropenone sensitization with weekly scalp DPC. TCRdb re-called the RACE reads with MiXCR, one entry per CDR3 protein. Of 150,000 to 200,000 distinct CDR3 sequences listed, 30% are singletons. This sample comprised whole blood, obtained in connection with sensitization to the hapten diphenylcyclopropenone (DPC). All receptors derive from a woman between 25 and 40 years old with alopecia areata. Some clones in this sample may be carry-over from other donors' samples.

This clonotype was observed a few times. The CDR3 DNA is TGTGCCAGCAGCTTGGAAGTTTTCGGGTGGGTTAGTACTGAAGCTTTCTTT. Its translation is CASSLEVFGWVSTEAFF. This sequence joins TRBV5-6 and TRBJ1-1; D ambiguous. The CDR3 runs to 17 residues. V was clipped by 0 bases and J by 5 bases, with 20 bases between them. Germline V gene lookup returns CDR1 SGHDT and CDR2 YYEEEE.

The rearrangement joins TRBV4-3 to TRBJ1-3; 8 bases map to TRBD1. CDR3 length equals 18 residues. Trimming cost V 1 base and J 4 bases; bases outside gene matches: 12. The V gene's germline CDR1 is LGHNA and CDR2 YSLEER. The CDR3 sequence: CASSQVAGQGALGNTIYF. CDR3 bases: TGCGCCAGCAGCCAAGTGGCCGGACAGGGTGCTCTCGGAAACACCATATATTTT.

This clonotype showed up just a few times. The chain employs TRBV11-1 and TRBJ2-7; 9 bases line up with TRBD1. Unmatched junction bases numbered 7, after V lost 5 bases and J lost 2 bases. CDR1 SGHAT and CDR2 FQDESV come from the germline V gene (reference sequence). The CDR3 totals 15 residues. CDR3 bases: TGTGCCAGCAGCCCCGGGACAGGGAATGCCTACGAGCAGTACTTC. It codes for CASSPGTGNAYEQYF.

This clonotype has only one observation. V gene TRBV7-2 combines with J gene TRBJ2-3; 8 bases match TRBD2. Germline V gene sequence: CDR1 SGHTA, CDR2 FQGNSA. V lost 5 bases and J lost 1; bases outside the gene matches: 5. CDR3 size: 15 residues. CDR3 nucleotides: TGTGCCAGCAGCACACTAGCGGTGGGCACAGATACGCAGTATTTT. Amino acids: CASSTLAVGTDTQYF.

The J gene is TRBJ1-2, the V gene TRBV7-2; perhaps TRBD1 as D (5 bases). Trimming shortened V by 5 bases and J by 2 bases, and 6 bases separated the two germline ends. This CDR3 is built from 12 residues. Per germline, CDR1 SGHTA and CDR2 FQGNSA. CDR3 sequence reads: CASSRDNYGYTF. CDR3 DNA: TGTGCCAGCAGCCGGGACAACTATGGCTACACCTTC.

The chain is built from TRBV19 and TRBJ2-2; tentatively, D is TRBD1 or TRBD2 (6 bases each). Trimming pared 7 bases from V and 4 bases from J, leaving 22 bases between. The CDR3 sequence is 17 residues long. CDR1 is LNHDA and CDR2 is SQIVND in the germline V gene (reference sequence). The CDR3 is CASKLTGVGGTTGELFF. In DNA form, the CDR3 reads TGTGCCAGTAAATTGACAGGAGTCGGGGGTACCACCGGGGAGCTGTTTTTT.

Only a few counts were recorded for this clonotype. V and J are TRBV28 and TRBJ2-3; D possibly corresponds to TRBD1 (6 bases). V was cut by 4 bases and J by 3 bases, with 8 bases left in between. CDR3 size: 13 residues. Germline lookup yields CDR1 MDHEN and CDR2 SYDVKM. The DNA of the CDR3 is TGTGCCAGCAGTTCCGGACAGACAGATACGCAGTATTTT. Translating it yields CASSSGQTDTQYF.

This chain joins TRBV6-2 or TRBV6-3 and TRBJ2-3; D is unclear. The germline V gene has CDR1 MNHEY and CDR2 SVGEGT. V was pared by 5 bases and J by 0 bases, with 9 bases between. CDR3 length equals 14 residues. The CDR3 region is CASSNTGSTDTQYF. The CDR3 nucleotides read TGTGCCAGCAGTAATACCGGGAGCACAGATACGCAGTATTTT.

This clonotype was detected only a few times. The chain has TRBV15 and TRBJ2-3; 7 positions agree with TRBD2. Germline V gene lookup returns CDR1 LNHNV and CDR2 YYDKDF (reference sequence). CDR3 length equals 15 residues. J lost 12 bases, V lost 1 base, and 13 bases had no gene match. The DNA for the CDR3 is TGTGCCACCAGCAGAGCCACCCTGTTAGCGGGTAAACAGTATTTT. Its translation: CATSRATLLAGKQYF.

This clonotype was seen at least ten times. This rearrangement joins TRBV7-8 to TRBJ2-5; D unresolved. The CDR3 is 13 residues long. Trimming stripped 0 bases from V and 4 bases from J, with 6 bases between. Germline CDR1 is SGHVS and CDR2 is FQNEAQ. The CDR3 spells CASSLARIETQYF. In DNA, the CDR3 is TGTGCCAGCAGCTTAGCACGGATAGAGACCCAGTACTTC. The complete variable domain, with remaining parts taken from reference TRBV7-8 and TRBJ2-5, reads GAGVSQSPRYKVAKRGQDVALRCDPISGHVSLFWYQQALGQGPEFLTYFQNEAQLDKSGLPSDRFFAERPEGSVSTLKIQRTQQEDSAVYLCASSLARIETQYFGPGTRLLVL.

This CDR3 is CATGDSPNYGYTF. CDR3 DNA sequence: TGTGCCACGGGGGACAGTCCTAACTATGGCTACACCTTC. The chain carries TRBV15 and TRBJ1-2; the match to TRBD1 covers 7 bases. Looked up from germline, CDR1 is LNHNV and CDR2 is YYDKDF (reference sequence). The CDR3 consists of 13 residues. Trimming at V came to 9 bases and at J to 0 bases, leaving 4 bases not matched to a gene.

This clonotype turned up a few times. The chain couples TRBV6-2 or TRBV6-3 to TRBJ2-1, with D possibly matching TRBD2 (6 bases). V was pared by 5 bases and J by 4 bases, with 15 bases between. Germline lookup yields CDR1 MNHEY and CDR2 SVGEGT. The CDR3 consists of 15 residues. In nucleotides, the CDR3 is TGTGCCAGCAGTCAGCACGGGAGCCCTTACAATGAGCAGTTCTTC. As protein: CASSQHGSPYNEQFF.

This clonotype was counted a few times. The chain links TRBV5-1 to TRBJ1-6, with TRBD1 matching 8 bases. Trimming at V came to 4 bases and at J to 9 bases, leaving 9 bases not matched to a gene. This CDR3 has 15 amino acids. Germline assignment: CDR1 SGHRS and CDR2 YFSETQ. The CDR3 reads CASSPTGAVASPLHF. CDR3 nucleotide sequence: TGCGCCAGCAGCCCGACAGGGGCTGTAGCTTCACCCCTCCACTTT.

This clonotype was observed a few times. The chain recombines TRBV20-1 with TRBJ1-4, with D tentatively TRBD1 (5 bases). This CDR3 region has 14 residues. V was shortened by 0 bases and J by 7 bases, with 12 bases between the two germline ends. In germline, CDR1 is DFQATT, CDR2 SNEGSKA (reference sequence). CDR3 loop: CSARDGTRLEKLFF. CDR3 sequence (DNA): TGCAGTGCTAGAGATGGGACCAGACTTGAAAAACTGTTTTTT.

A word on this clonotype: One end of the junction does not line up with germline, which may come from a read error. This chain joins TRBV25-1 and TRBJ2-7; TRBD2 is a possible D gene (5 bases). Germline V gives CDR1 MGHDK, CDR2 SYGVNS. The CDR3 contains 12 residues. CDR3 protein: CVSSGPSGGQYF. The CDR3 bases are TGTGTCAGCAGTGGGCCATCCGGAGGGCAGTACTTC.

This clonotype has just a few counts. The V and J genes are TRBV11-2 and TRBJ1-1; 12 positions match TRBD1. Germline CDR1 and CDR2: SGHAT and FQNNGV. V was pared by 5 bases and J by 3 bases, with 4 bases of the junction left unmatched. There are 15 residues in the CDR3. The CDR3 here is CASSPWDRGHTEAFF. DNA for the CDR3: TGTGCCAGCAGCCCGTGGGACAGGGGGCACACTGAAGCTTTCTTT.

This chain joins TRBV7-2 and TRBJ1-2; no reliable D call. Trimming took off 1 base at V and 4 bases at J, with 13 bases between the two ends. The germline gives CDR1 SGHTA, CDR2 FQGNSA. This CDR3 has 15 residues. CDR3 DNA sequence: TGTGCCAGCAGCTTAGGAACGGGAGGAGGCTATGGCTACACCTTC. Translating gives CASSLGTGGGYGYTF. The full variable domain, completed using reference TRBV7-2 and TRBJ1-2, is GAGVSQSPSNKVTEKGKDVELRCDPISGHTALYWYRQSLGQGLEFLIYFQGNSAPDKSGLPSDRFSAERTGGSVSTLTIQRTQQEDSAVYLCASSLGTGGGYGYTFGSGTRLTVV.

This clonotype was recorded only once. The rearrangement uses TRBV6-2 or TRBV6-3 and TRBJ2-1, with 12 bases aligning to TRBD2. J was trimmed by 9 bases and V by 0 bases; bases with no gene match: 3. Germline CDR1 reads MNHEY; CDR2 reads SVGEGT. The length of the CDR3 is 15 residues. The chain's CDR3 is CASSYSPSGGVEQFF. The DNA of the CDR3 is TGTGCCAGCAGTTACTCCCCTAGCGGGGGGGTTGAGCAGTTCTTC.

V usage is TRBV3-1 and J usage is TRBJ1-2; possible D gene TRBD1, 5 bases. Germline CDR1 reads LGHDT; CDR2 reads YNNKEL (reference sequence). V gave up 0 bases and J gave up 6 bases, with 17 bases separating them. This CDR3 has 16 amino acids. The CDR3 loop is CASSQDPAGGKNGYTF. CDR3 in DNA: TGTGCCAGCAGCCAAGATCCGGCTGGGGGGAAGAATGGCTACACCTTC.

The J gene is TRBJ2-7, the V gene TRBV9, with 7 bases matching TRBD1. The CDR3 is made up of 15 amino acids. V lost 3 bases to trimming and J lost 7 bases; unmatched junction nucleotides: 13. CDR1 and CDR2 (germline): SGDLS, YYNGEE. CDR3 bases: TGTGCCAGCAGCGCCCGACCGAAGGGGGCCGGGGAGCAGTACTTC. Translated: CASSARPKGAGEQYF. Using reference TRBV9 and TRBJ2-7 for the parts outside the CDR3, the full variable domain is DSGVTQTPKHLITATGQRVTLRCSPRSGDLSVYWYQQSLDQGLQFLIQYYNGEERAKGNILERFSAQQFPDLHSELNLSSLELGDSALYFCASSARPKGAGEQYFGPGTRLTVT.

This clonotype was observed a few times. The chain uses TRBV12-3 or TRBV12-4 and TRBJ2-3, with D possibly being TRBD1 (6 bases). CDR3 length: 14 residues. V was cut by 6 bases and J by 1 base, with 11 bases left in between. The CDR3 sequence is CASRPSGGTDTQYF. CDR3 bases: TGTGCCAGCAGACCCTCAGGGGGCACAGATACGCAGTATTTT.

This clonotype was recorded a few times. The CDR3 nucleotides are TGTGCCAGCAGTCGAATCAGGGAACGGGTGGGGACTGAAGCTTTCTTT. It translates to CASSRIRERVGTEAFF. This chain connects TRBV6-2 or TRBV6-3 to TRBJ1-1, with TRBD1 as a possible D gene (5 bases). The CDR3 extends over 16 amino acids. The germline V and J ends were trimmed by 5 bases and 5 bases, with 21 bases remaining between them. Germline assignment: CDR1 MNHEY and CDR2 SVGEGT.

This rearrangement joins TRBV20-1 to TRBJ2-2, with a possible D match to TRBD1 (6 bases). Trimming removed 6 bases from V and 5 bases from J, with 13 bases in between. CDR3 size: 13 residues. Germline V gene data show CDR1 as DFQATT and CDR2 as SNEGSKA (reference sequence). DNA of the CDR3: TGCAGTGCCCGGGCAGGGGCGACCGGGGAGCTGTTTTTT. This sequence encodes CSARAGATGELFF.

CDR3 in DNA: TGCAGTGCCGGCCGTCTAACCTGGGACGAGCAGTACTTC. Its protein is CSAGRLTWDEQYF. The V call is TRBV20-1, the J call TRBJ2-7; D is unclear. Germline V gene sequence: CDR1 DFQATT, CDR2 SNEGSKA (reference sequence). Deletions cut 6 bases from V and 5 bases from J, with 17 bases between. The CDR3 length is 13 residues.

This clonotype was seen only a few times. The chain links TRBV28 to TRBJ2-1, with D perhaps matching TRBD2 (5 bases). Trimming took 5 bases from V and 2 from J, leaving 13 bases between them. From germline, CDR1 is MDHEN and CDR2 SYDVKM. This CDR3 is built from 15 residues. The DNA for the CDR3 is TGTGCCAGCAGTGTGGATAGCGAAACCTACAATGAGCAGTTCTTC. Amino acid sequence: CASSVDSETYNEQFF.